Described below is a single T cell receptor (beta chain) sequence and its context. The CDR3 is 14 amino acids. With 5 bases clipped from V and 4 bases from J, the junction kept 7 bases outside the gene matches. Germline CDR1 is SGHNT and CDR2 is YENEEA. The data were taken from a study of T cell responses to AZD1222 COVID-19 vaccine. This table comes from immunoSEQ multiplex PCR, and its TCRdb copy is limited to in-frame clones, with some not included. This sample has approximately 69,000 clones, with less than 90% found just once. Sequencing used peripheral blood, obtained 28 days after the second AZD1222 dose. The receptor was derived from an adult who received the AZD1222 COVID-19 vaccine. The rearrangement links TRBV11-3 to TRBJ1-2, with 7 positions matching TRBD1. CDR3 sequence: CASSQGQAPYGYTF. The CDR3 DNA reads TGTGCCAGCAGCCAAGGACAGGCACCCTATGGCTACACCTTC.